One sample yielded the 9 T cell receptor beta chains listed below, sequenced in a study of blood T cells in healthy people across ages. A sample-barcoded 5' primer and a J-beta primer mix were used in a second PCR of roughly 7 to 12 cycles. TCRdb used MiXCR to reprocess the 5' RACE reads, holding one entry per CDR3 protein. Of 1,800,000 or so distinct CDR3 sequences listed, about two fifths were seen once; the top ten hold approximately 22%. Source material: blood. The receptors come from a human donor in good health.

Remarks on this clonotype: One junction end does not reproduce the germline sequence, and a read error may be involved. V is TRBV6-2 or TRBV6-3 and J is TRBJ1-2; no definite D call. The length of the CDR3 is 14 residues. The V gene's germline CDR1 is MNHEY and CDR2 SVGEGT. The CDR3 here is CASNLRNVYYGHTF. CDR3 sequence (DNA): TGTGCCAGCAATCTACGGAACGTCTACTATGGCCACACCTTC.

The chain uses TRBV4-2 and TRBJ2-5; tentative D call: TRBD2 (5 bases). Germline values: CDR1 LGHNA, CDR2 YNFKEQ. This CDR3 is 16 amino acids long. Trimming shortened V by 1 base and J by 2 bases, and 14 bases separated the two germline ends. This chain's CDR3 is CASSQVSAEGQETQYF. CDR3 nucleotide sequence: TGTGCCAGCAGCCAAGTATCGGCCGAGGGACAAGAGACCCAGTACTTC.

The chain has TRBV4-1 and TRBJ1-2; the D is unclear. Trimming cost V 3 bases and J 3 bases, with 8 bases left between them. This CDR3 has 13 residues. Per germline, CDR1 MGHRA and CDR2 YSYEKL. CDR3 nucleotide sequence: TGCGCCAGCAGCCACGGACCCGACTATGGCTACACCTTC. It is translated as CASSHGPDYGYTF.

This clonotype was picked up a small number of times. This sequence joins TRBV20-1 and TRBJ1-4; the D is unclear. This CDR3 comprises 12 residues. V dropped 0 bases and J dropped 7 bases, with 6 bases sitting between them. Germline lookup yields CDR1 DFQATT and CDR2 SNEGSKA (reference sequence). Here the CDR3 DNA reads TGCAGTGCTAGAGATCAACCTGAAAAACTGTTTTTT. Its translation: CSARDQPEKLFF.

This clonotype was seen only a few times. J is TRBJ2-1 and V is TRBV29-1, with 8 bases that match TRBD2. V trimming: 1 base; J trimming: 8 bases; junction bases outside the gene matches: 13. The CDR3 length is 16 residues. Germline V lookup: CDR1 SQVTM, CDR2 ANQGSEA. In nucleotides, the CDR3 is TGCAGCGTTGAAGTGTTAGGAGCGGGGGTGTTCGATGAGCAGTTCTTC. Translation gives CSVEVLGAGVFDEQFF.

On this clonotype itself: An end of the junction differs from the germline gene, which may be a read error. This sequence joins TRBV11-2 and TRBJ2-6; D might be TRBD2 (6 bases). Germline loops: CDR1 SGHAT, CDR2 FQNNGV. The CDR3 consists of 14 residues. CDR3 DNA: TGTGCCAGCAGCTTCGGGACTGGGGTCAACGTCCTGACTTTC. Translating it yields CASSFGTGVNVLTF.

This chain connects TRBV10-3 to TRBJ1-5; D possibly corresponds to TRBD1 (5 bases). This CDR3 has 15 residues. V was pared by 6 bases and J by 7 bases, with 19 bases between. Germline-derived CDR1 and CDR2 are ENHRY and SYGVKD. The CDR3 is CAIRSGTQLGQPQHF. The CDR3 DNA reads TGTGCCATCAGATCCGGGACCCAATTAGGGCAGCCCCAGCATTTT.

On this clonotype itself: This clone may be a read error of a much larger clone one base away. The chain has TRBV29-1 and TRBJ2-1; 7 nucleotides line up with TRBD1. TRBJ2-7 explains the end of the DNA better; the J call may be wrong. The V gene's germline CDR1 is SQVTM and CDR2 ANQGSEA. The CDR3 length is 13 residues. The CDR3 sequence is CSVGGQDCYEQYF. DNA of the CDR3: TGCAGCGTTGGTGGACAGGACTGCTACGAGCAGTACTTC.

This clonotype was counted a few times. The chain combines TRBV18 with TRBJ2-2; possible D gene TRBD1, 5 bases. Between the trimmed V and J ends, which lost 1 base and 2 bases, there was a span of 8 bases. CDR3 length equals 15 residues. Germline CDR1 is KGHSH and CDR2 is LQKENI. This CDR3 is CASSPQGPNTGELFF. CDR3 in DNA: TGTGCCAGCTCACCACAGGGGCCTAACACCGGGGAGCTGTTTTTT. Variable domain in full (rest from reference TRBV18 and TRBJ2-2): NAGVMQNPRHLVRRRGQEARLRCSPMKGHSHVYWYRQLPEEGLKFMVYLQKENIIDESGMPKERFSAEFPKEGPSILRIQQVVRGDSAAYFCASSPQGPNTGELFFGEGSRLTVL.